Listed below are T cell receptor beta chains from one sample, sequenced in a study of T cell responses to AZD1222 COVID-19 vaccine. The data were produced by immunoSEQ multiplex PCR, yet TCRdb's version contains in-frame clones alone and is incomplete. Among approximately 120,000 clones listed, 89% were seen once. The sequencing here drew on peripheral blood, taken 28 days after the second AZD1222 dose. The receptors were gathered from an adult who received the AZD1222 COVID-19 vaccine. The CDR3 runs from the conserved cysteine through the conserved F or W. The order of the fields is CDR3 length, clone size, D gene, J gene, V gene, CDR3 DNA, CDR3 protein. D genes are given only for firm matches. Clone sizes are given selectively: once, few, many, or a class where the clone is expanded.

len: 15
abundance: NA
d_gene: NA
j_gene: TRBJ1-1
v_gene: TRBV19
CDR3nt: TGTGCCAGTAGTACCTCGGGGGGCATGAACACTGAAGCTTTCTTT
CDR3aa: CASSTSGGMNTEAFF

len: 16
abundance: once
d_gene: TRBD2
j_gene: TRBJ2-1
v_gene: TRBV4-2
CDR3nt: TGTGCCAGCAGCCAAGAGACGGGGGGGCCTGGCAATGAGCAGTTCTTC
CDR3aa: CASSQETGGPGNEQFF

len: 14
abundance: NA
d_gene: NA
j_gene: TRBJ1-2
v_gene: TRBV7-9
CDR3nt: TGTGCCAGCAGCATCAACAGGGAGTCGGATGGCTACACCTTC
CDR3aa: CASSINRESDGYTF

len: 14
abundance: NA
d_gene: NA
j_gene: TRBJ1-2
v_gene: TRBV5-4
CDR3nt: TGTGCCAGCAGCTTGGCCGCGTCGACTAGAGGCTACACCTTC
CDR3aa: CASSLAASTRGYTF

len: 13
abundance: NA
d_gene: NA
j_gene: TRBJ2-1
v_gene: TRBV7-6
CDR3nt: TGTGCCAGCAGCGCGGACTCCGAGGGTGAGCAGTTCTTC
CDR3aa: CASSADSEGEQFF

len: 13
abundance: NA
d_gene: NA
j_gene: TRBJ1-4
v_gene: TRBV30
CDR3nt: TGTGCCTCCGGGGGTGGGCCGGCCGGAAAACTGTTTTTT
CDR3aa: CASGGGPAGKLFF

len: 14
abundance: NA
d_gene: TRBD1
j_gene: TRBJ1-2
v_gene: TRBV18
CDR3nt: TGTGCCAGCTCACCAATCGGACAGGGTGATGGCTACACCTTC
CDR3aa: CASSPIGQGDGYTF

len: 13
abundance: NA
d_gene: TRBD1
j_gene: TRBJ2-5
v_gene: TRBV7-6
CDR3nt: TGTGCCAGCAGCTCGACAGGGGCAGAGACCCAGTACTTC
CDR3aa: CASSSTGAETQYF

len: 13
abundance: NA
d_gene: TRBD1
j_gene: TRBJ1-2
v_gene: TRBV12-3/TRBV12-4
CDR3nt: TGTGCCAGCAGGACGACAGGGGGCTATGGCTACACCTTC
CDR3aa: CASRTTGGYGYTF

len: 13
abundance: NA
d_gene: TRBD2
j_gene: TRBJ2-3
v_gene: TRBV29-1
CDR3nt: TGCAGCTCTAGCGGATCCAAACGAGATACGCAGTATTTT
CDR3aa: CSSSGSKRDTQYF

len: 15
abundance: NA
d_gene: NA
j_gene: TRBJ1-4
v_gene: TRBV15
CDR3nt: TGTGCCACCAGCAGAGATCAAGGGGGAGAAGAAAAACTGTTTTTT
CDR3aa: CATSRDQGGEEKLFF

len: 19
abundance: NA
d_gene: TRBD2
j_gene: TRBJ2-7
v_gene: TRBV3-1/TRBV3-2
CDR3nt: TGTGCCAGCAGCCAAGGAGCGACTAGCGGGAGGGGGAGCTCCTACGAGCAGTACTTC
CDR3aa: CASSQGATSGRGSSYEQYF

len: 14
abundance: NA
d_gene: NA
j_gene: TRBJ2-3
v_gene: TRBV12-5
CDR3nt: TGTGCTAGTGGCCCCCCGGGGTACACAGATACGCAGTATTTT
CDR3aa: CASGPPGYTDTQYF

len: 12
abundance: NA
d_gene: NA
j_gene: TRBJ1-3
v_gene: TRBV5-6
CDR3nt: TGTGCCAGCAGCTTGCAAGGGTACACCATATATTTT
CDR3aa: CASSLQGYTIYF

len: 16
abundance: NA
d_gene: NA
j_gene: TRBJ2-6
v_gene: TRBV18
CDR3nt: TGTGCCAGCTCACCCACAGGGCCAGGAGGGGCCAACGTCCTGACTTTC
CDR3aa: CASSPTGPGGANVLTF

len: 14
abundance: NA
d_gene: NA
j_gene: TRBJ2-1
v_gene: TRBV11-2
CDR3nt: TGTGCCACCAGCCTTGGGGCTTTCTACAATGAGCAGTTCTTC
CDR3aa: CATSLGAFYNEQFF

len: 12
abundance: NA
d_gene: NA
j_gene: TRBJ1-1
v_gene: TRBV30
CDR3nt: TGTGCCTGGAGTCCCGGGGGCTCTGAAGCTTTCTTT
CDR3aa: CAWSPGGSEAFF

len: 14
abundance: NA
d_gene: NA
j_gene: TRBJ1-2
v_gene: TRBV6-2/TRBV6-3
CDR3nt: TGTGCCAGCAGTTCGGCAGGGTCTAACTATGGCTACACCTTC
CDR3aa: CASSSAGSNYGYTF

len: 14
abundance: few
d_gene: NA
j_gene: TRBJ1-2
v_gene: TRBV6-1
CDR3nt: TGTGCCAGCAGTGATGGGGCGACTAACTATGGCTACACCTTC
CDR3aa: CASSDGATNYGYTF

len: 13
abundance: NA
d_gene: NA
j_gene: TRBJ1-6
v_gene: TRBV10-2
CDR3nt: TGCGCCAGCAGTGAGTCGCGGGATTCACCCCTCCACTTT
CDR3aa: CASSESRDSPLHF

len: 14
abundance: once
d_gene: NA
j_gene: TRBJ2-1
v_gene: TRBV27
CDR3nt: TGTGCCAGCAGTTTATCTGGACAGTTAAATGAGCAGTTCTTC
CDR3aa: CASSLSGQLNEQFF

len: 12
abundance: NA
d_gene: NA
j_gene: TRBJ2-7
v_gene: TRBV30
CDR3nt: TGTGCCTGGACCTCCAAGGGCCACGAGCAGTACTTC
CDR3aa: CAWTSKGHEQYF

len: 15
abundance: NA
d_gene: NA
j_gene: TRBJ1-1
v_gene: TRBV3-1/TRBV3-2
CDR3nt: TGTGCCAGCAGCCAAGGGGGGGGAATGAACACTGAAGCTTTCTTT
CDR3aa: CASSQGGGMNTEAFF

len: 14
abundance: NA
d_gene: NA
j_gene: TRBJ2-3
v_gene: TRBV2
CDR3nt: TGTGCCAGCAGTGAAAGGACTAGCACAGATACGCAGTATTTT
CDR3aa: CASSERTSTDTQYF

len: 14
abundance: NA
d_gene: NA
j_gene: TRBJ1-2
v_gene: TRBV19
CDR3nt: TGTGCCAGTAGTTTACAGGGAGGAGGATATGGCTACACCTTC
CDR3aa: CASSLQGGGYGYTF

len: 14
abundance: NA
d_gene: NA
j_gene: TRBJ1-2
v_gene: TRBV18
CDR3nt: TGTGCCAGCTCACCGTGGGACCGAAACTATGGCTACACCTTC
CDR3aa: CASSPWDRNYGYTF

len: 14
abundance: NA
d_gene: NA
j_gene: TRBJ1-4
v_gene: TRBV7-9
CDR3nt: TGTGCCAGCAGCCCAGGGTCTACTAATGAAAAACTGTTTTTT
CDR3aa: CASSPGSTNEKLFF

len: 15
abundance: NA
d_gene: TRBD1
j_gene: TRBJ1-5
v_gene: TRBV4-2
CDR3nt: TGTGCCAGCAGCCAATCGACAGGGAGCAATCAGCCCCAGCATTTT
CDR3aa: CASSQSTGSNQPQHF

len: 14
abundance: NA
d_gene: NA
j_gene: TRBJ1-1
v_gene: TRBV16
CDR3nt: TGTGCCAGCAGCCCGCTGGCGTTGAACACTGAAGCTTTCTTT
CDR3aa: CASSPLALNTEAFF

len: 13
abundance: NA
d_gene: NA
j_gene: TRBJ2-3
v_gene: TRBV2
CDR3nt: TGTGCCAGCAGGGAGGGGGCCGCAGATACGCAGTATTTT
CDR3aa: CASREGAADTQYF

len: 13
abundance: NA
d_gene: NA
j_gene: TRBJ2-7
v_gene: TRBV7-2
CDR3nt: TGTGCCAGCAGCTTAGGAGTCTCCTACGAGCAGTACTTC
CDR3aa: CASSLGVSYEQYF

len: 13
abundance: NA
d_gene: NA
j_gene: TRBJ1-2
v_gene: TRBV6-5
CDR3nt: TGTGCCAGCAGTTCCGGGATCGCGACTGGCTACACCTTC
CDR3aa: CASSSGIATGYTF

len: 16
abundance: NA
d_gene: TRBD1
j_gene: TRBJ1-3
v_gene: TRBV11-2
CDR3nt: TGTGCCAGCAGCTTCACCCTGGGACAGACTGGAAACACCATATATTTT
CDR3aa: CASSFTLGQTGNTIYF

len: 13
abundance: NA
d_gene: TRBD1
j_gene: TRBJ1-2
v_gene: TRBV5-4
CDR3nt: TGTGCCAGCACCGCAGACAGGGGCTATGGCTACACCTTC
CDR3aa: CASTADRGYGYTF

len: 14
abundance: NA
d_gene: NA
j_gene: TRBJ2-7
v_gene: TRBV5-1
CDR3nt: TGCGCCAGCAGCCCGGGGGAGCTGACCTACGAGCAGTACTTC
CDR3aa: CASSPGELTYEQYF